The rows below give T cell receptor beta chains drawn from one sample of a study of T cells in Graves' hyperthyroidism and ophthalmopathy. TCRdb processed the multiplex PCR reads anew with MiXCR; each CDR3 protein has one entry. The sample comprises 530,000 or so distinct CDR3 sequences, roughly 15% of which are singletons, and roughly a sixth rests with the top ten. The sample was blood. These TCRs come from a woman between 18 and 29 years old with Graves' ophthalmopathy. Each CDR3 is given with its conserved first and last residue. D genes are given only for firm matches. Only part of the rows carry a size: once, few, many, or a class if the clone is expanded.

many TRBJ2-7 TRBV27 NA TGTGCCAGCAGTTTCGGCACCCTAAGGACCTACGAGCAGTACTTC CASSFGTLRTYEQYF
many TRBJ2-1 TRBV13 NA TGTGCCAGCAGCTTAGGTTTAGATGCCCTCTACAATGAGCAGTTCTTC CASSLGLDALYNEQFF
many TRBJ1-1 TRBV5-5 NA TGTGCCAGCAGCGGACAGAAGAACACTGAAGCTTTCTTT CASSGQKNTEAFF
few TRBJ1-3 TRBV2 NA TGTGCCAGCAGTGAATACCAGGGAAGGGGAAACACCATATATTTT CASSEYQGRGNTIYF
NA TRBJ1-3 TRBV28 NA TGTGCCAGCAGTTTGGGGGGGACGGAAATGGTACACACCATATATTTT CASSLGGTEMVHTIYF
many TRBJ2-1 TRBV11-1 NA TGTGCCAGCAGCTTACGAACGGGGCTATACAATGAGCAGTTCTTC CASSLRTGLYNEQFF
NA TRBJ1-4 TRBV19 NA TGTGCCAGTAGTATGGGTCGGAATAATGAAAAACTGTTTTTT CASSMGRNNEKLFF
NA TRBJ2-1 TRBV20-1 NA TGCAGTGCTAGATCATACAATGAGCAGTCCTTC CSARSYNEQSF
NA TRBJ2-4 TRBV14 NA TGTGCCAGCAGCCAAGAGACAGACAGACCTAAAAACATTCAGTACTTC CASSQETDRPKNIQYF
once TRBJ2-7 TRBV28 NA TGTGCCAGCAGTTTATGGGGGACATATCAGGGTGCATACGAGCAGTACTTC CASSLWGTYQGAYEQYF
many TRBJ1-1 TRBV30 TRBD1 TGTGCCTGGAGTCAGACAGGGGGTACTGAAGCTTTCTTT CAWSQTGGTEAFF
many TRBJ2-1 TRBV9 NA TGTGCCAGCAGCCACGGGGATCACAATGAGCAGTTCTTC CASSHGDHNEQFF
NA TRBJ1-1 TRBV6-4 NA TGTGCCAGCAGCGACGGGGCGGGGAACACTGAAGCTTTCTTT CASSDGAGNTEAFF
many TRBJ2-1 TRBV20-1 TRBD2 TGCAGTGCTTTACGTAGCGGGAGGTGGTTCTTC CSALRSGRWFF
many TRBJ2-2 TRBV5-6 NA TGTGCCAGCAGCTTGCCCACCGGGGAGCTGTTTTTT CASSLPTGELFF
few TRBJ2-1 TRBV7-9 TRBD2 TGTGCCAGCAGCACCAGAGATAAGCGGGAGGGCCCCGGGCCTTACAATGAGCAGTTCTTC CASSTRDKREGPGPYNEQFF
few TRBJ2-2 TRBV6-1 TRBD2 TGTGCCAGCAGCCCGACTAGCGGGAGCGTCGGGGAGCTGTTTTTT CASSPTSGSVGELFF